These 18 T cell receptor beta chains were all obtained from the same sample, sequenced in a study of blood T cell repertoires in COVID-19 (dated by TCRdb to about 2020). Receptor amplification or capture employed the immunoSEQ multiplex PCR assay. In its TCRdb copy, this immuneACCESS table keeps in-frame sequences only and misses some clones. Where compared with another copy, unresolved V genes explain less than half of these, and the others have no known cause. Across this sample there are fewer than 300,000 clones, with 80% to 95% seen only once. The top ten constitute around 2.2% of the sample. Input material: peripheral blood. The receptors derive from a woman aged 25-40 years with COVID-19, enrolled during active disease.

The chain recombines TRBV2 with TRBJ2-7, with 7 positions matching TRBD2. This CDR3 is 13 amino acids long. Trimming at V came to 4 bases and at J to 2 bases, leaving 2 bases not matched to a gene. Germline CDR1 reads SNHLY; CDR2 reads FYNNEI. CDR3 nucleotides: TGTGCCAGCAGTGGGGGACTAACCTACGAGCAGTACTTC. Its translation is CASSGGLTYEQYF.

The chain has TRBV19 and TRBJ2-1; possible D gene TRBD1, 6 bases. Trimming stripped 1 base from V and 2 bases from J, with 12 bases between. The CDR3 covers 16 residues. CDR1 LNHDA and CDR2 SQIVND come from the germline V gene (reference sequence). Here the CDR3 reads CASSIAQGSPYNEQFF. The CDR3 region has the DNA TGTGCCAGTAGTATAGCCCAGGGGTCCCCCTACAATGAGCAGTTCTTC. The complete variable domain, with remaining parts taken from reference TRBV19 and TRBJ2-1, reads DGGITQSPKYLFRKEGQNVTLSCEQNLNHDAMYWYRQDPGQGLRLIYYSQIVNDFQKGDIAEGYSVSREKKESFPLTVTSAQKNPTAFYLCASSIAQGSPYNEQFFGPGTRLTVL.

This chain joins TRBV7-2 and TRBJ1-5, with D maybe TRBD1 (5 bases). The germline V gene encodes CDR1 SGHTA and CDR2 FQGNSA. CDR3 length equals 14 residues. Trimming took off 5 bases at V and 7 bases at J, with 15 bases between the two ends. The CDR3 DNA is TGTGCCAGCAGCCCTAGGCAGGGAAACCAGCCCCAGCATTTT. Protein sequence: CASSPRQGNQPQHF.

The chain is built from TRBV7-9 and TRBJ1-4; D may be TRBD1 (5 bases). CDR1 is SEHNR and CDR2 is FQNEAQ in the germline V gene (reference sequence). There are 19 residues in the CDR3. Trimming removed 5 bases from V and 4 bases from J, with 26 bases in between. The CDR3 region has the DNA TGTGCCAGCAGCCGACCCATATCGGACGGACACAACGGTAATGAAAAACTGTTTTTT. Residues: CASSRPISDGHNGNEKLFF.

This chain joins TRBV5-4 and TRBJ2-7; D remains unclear. The CDR3 runs to 14 residues. Trimming cost V 6 bases and J 1 base, with 14 bases left between them. Germline V gene lookup returns CDR1 SGHNT and CDR2 YYREEE (reference sequence). The CDR3 protein is CASTLSVGSYEQYF. The CDR3 bases are TGTGCCAGCACCCTCTCGGTCGGGTCCTACGAGCAGTACTTC.

The CDR3 DNA reads TGTGCCAGCAGTTCGGGGACAGGACGAAACACAGATACGCAGTATTTT. This gives the protein CASSSGTGRNTDTQYF. V gene TRBV28 combines with J gene TRBJ2-3, with 8 bases lining up with TRBD1. In germline, CDR1 is MDHEN, CDR2 SYDVKM. Trimming took 4 bases from V and 2 from J; bases not matched to a gene: 8. This CDR3 comprises 16 residues.

V and J are TRBV27 and TRBJ1-2; the match to TRBD1 covers 7 bases. The germline V gene encodes CDR1 MNHEY and CDR2 SMNVEV (reference sequence). After removal of 6 bases from V and 5 bases from J, the junction contained 12 bases not matched to a gene. This CDR3 comprises 15 residues. The DNA for the CDR3 is TGTGCCAGCAGCCGTACGGTACAGGGGAAGTATGGCTACACCTTC. Encoded protein: CASSRTVQGKYGYTF.

The CDR3 DNA sequence: TGCGCCAGCAGCGCCGTTTGGGCAGGCGAGCAGTACTTC. It encodes CASSAVWAGEQYF. The V call is TRBV5-1, the J call TRBJ2-7, with unresolved D. Germline V gives CDR1 SGHRS, CDR2 YFSETQ. V was pared by 4 bases and J by 6 bases, with 14 bases between. The CDR3 totals 13 residues.

The chain employs TRBV4-2 and TRBJ1-5; TRBD1 matches 11 bases. This CDR3 is 18 amino acids long. Germline V gives CDR1 LGHNA, CDR2 YNFKEQ. V dropped 4 bases and J dropped 1; count of bases not matched to a gene: 9. CDR3 sequence (DNA): TGTGCCAGCAGCCTCTGGACAGGGGGCGAGATGAGCAATCAGCCCCAGCATTTT. It yields the protein CASSLWTGGEMSNQPQHF.

V is TRBV27 and J is TRBJ1-4; possible D gene TRBD1, 5 bases. CDR1 MNHEY and CDR2 SMNVEV come from the germline V gene (reference sequence). V dropped 0 bases and J dropped 5 bases, with 13 bases sitting between them. The CDR3 has 16 residues. The CDR3 nucleotides read TGTGCCAGCAGTTTATCGGGGCAGCCGAGGAATGAAAAACTGTTTTTT. It is translated as CASSLSGQPRNEKLFF. The variable domain in full, with the rest retrieved from reference TRBV27 and TRBJ1-4, is EAQVTQNPRYLITVTGKKLTVTCSQNMNHEYMSWYRQDPGLGLRQIYYSMNVEVTDKGDVPEGYKVSRKEKRNFPLILESPSPNQTSLYFCASSLSGQPRNEKLFFGSGTQLSVL.

The chain uses TRBV19 and TRBJ2-7, with 8 bases matching TRBD2. V trimming: 2 bases; J trimming: 7 bases; junction bases outside the gene matches: 13. CDR3 length: 16 residues. Germline CDR1 and CDR2: LNHDA and SQIVND (reference sequence). CDR3 sequence reads: CASSILTGGPIREQYF. CDR3 in DNA: TGTGCCAGTAGTATATTAACGGGAGGGCCGATCCGGGAGCAGTACTTC.

The gene calls are TRBV7-3 and TRBJ2-1, with 10 bases matching TRBD2. The CDR3 runs to 15 residues. V lost 4 bases to trimming and J lost 6 bases; unmatched junction nucleotides: 6. CDR1 is SGHTA, CDR2 FQGTGA, per germline. This CDR3 reads CASSYLAGDRNEQFF. The CDR3 bases are TGTGCCAGCAGCTATCTAGCGGGAGATCGCAATGAGCAGTTCTTC. Using reference TRBV7-3 and TRBJ2-1 for the parts outside the CDR3, the full variable domain is GAGVSQTPSNKVTEKGKYVELRCDPISGHTALYWYRQSLGQGPEFLIYFQGTGAADDSGLPNDRFFAVRPEGSVSTLKIQRTERGDSAVYLCASSYLAGDRNEQFFGPGTRLTVL.

This clone was observed a single time. The J gene is TRBJ2-3, the V gene TRBV10-3; D perhaps matches TRBD1 (5 bases). The V gene lost 7 bases and the J gene lost 0 bases, with 8 bases spanning the gap. Germline V gene sequence: CDR1 ENHRY, CDR2 SYGVKD. This CDR3 region has 13 residues. The CDR3 region has the DNA TGTGCCATCAAATGGGGCAGCACAGATACGCAGTATTTT. It codes for CAIKWGSTDTQYF.

The chain has TRBV3-1 (or the pseudogene TRBV3-2) and TRBJ1-2; 7 positions match TRBD1. The CDR3 totals 13 residues. Trimming at V came to 3 bases and at J to 6 bases, leaving 4 bases not matched to a gene. CDR1 LGHDT and CDR2 YNNKEL come from the germline V gene (reference sequence). Written as DNA, the CDR3 is TGTGCCAGCAGCCACCTAACAGGGGATGGCTACACCTTC. Translated, it gives CASSHLTGDGYTF.

The V gene is TRBV24-1, the J gene TRBJ1-2; possible D gene TRBD1, 6 bases. V lost 3 bases and J lost 8, with 12 bases in between. The germline V gene has CDR1 KGHDR and CDR2 SFDVKD. The CDR3 has 13 residues. CDR3 loop: CATSDRTGTGYTF. In nucleotides, the CDR3 is TGTGCCACCAGTGATCGCACAGGGACCGGCTACACCTTC.

CDR3 sequence: CASSLTPESTTEAFF. In DNA, the CDR3 is TGTGCCAGCAGCCTCACCCCCGAAAGCACCACTGAAGCTTTCTTT. This rearrangement joins TRBV3-1 (or the pseudogene TRBV3-2) to TRBJ1-1, with D uncertain. Germline CDR1 and CDR2: LGHDT and YNNKEL (reference sequence). The CDR3 totals 15 residues. V was pared by 4 bases and J by 4 bases, with 16 bases between.

The rearrangement links TRBV11-2 to TRBJ2-7, with 9 nucleotides matching TRBD2. The J segment lost 2 bases and the V segment lost 0 bases, leaving 8 bases of the junction unmatched. The V gene's germline CDR1 is SGHAT and CDR2 FQNNGV. The CDR3 is made up of 17 amino acids. The CDR3 sequence is CASSLDLKREVPYEQYF. The CDR3, as DNA: TGTGCCAGCAGCTTAGATCTAAAGCGGGAGGTTCCCTACGAGCAGTACTTC.

This sequence joins TRBV7-9 and TRBJ2-1; 7 bases match TRBD2. Trimming took 2 bases from V and 5 from J; bases not matched to a gene: 12. The CDR3 runs to 17 residues. CDR1 is SEHNR, CDR2 FQNEAQ, per germline (reference sequence). Written as DNA, the CDR3 is TGTGCCAGCAGCTTACCGAATCTAGCGGTCTTTAACAATGAGCAGTTCTTC. It specifies CASSLPNLAVFNNEQFF.